Below, 23 T cell receptor beta chains from the same sample are listed, as sequenced in a study of a mutant IDH1 vaccine in newly diagnosed glioma. For these receptors, no antigen is known. Time point defined: week 47, end of study. Each dose delivered 300 ug of mutant IDH1 20-mer peptide subcutaneously with imiquimod. Using immunoSEQ multiplex PCR, the repertoire was profiled, and TCRdb retains in-frame clones only, with some absent. This sample has some 87,000 clones, with around four fifths found just once. The sample was PBMCs, taken from a glioma patient whose treatment included an IDH1 peptide vaccine. The origin of the receptors is a man aged 35 to 55 with glioma.

CDR3 protein: CASSLTGDTEAFF. In DNA, the CDR3 is TGTGCCAGCAGTTTAACAGGGGACACTGAAGCTTTCTTT. The V and J genes are TRBV27 and TRBJ1-1, with 7 nucleotides matching TRBD1. The V gene's germline CDR1 is MNHEY and CDR2 SMNVEV (reference sequence). The V gene end was trimmed by 2 bases and the J gene end by 3 bases; junction bases not matched to a gene: 0. The CDR3 extends over 13 amino acids.

The chain couples TRBV7-2 to TRBJ2-3; no clear D gene. Germline V lookup: CDR1 SGHTA, CDR2 FQGNSA. V gave up 6 bases and J gave up 5 bases, with 15 bases separating them. This CDR3 has 14 residues. CDR3 protein: CASRKPSSLDTQYF. CDR3 DNA sequence: TGTGCCAGCAGGAAACCTTCTAGTCTAGATACGCAGTATTTT.

The chain links TRBV5-1 to TRBJ1-1; D is unresolved. This CDR3 has 14 residues. Trimming took off 0 bases at V and 4 bases at J, with 10 bases between the two ends. Germline lookup yields CDR1 SGHRS and CDR2 YFSETQ. For the CDR3, the DNA is TGCGCCAGCAGCTTGGGACCAACTAGCACTGAAGCTTTCTTT. Translation: CASSLGPTSTEAFF.

This chain links TRBV5-1 with TRBJ2-7, with 7 nucleotides matching TRBD2. Per the germline V gene, CDR1 is SGHRS and CDR2 is YFSETQ. With V trimmed by 0 bases and J by 7 bases, 4 bases remained unmatched. This CDR3 spans 13 amino acids. CDR3: CASSLVGEGEQYF. DNA of the CDR3: TGCGCCAGCAGCTTGGTAGGGGAGGGGGAGCAGTACTTC.

The gene calls are TRBV5-4 and TRBJ2-7; 9 bases align to TRBD2. Germline CDR1 and CDR2: SGHNT and YYREEE (reference sequence). This CDR3 is built from 14 residues. V lost 2 bases and J lost 6; bases outside the gene matches: 6. CDR3 bases: TGTGCCAGCAGCTTTCGGCGGGAGGGCCGCGAGCAGTACTTC. Its protein is CASSFRREGREQYF.

This clone was observed a few times. V gene TRBV6-5 combines with J gene TRBJ1-1; 9 nucleotides match TRBD1. Germline CDR1 MNHEY, CDR2 SVGAGI. The ends lost 2 bases at V and 5 bases at J; junction bases unmatched: 3. The length of the CDR3 is 14 residues. CDR3: CASSYGQGWTEAFF. Written as DNA, the CDR3 is TGTGCCAGCAGTTACGGACAGGGGTGGACTGAAGCTTTCTTT.

The J gene is TRBJ2-2, the V gene TRBV9, with D uncertain. CDR3 length: 15 residues. V shed 0 bases and J shed 1 base, with 7 bases lying between them. The germline gives CDR1 SGDLS, CDR2 YYNGEE. CDR3: CASSVGRMNTGELFF. CDR3 coding DNA: TGTGCCAGCAGCGTAGGACGGATGAACACCGGGGAGCTGTTTTTT. The full variable domain, rest sourced from reference TRBV9 and TRBJ2-2, is DSGVTQTPKHLITATGQRVTLRCSPRSGDLSVYWYQQSLDQGLQFLIQYYNGEERAKGNILERFSAQQFPDLHSELNLSSLELGDSALYFCASSVGRMNTGELFFGEGSRLTVL.

The rearrangement uses TRBV30 and TRBJ2-7; D perhaps matches TRBD2 (6 bases). Germline CDR1 is GTSNPN and CDR2 is SVGIG (reference sequence). V lost 7 bases and J 3 bases, leaving 16 bases between the germline ends. CDR3 size: 13 residues. CDR3 sequence: CASSRGGIYEQYF. Here the CDR3 DNA reads TGTGCCTCCTCTCGTGGCGGGATCTACGAGCAGTACTTC.

V gene TRBV5-5 combines with J gene TRBJ2-1; D unclear. Germline V lookup: CDR1 SGHKS, CDR2 YYEKEE (reference sequence). The V and J ends lost 5 bases and 8 bases respectively, with 20 bases between them. The CDR3 length is 15 residues. CDR3 sequence (DNA): TGTGCCAGCAGTTCGATCGTAGGTAGTCTCCATGAGCAGTTCTTC. Translation gives CASSSIVGSLHEQFF.

This chain connects TRBV19 to TRBJ2-7; D is possibly TRBD1 (6 bases). The CDR3 consists of 17 residues. With 4 bases removed from V and 0 bases from J, the gap between germline ends came to 19 bases. The germline CDR1 and CDR2 sequences are LNHDA and SQIVND (reference sequence). The CDR3 reads CASSSETGPIYSYEQYF. For the CDR3, the DNA is TGTGCCAGTAGTAGCGAGACAGGACCAATCTACTCCTACGAGCAGTACTTC.

In DNA, the CDR3 is TGTGCCATCAGTGAGTCGGTTACAGGGGTTAGAAACACCATATATTTT. Its translation is CAISESVTGVRNTIYF. The chain joins TRBV10-3 to TRBJ1-3, with TRBD1 identical over 7 bases. The CDR3 extends over 16 amino acids. J was trimmed by 5 bases and V by 0 bases; bases with no gene match: 7. Germline CDR1 ENHRY, CDR2 SYGVKD.

This clone has only a few counts. The chain combines TRBV6-1 with TRBJ2-7, with D perhaps TRBD1 or TRBD2 (5 bases each). The CDR3 has 11 residues. Looked up from germline, CDR1 is MNHNS and CDR2 is SASEGT. V gave up 5 bases and J gave up 11 bases, with 13 bases separating them. CDR3 bases: TGTGCCAGCAGTCTAGGGACGGGGAAGTACTTC. Its protein product is CASSLGTGKYF.

The genes are TRBV2 and TRBJ1-5; D gene ambiguous. Deletions cut 6 bases from V and 0 bases from J, with 6 bases between. Germline loops: CDR1 SNHLY, CDR2 FYNNEI. There are 13 residues in the CDR3. The CDR3 region is CASRGNSNQPQHF. The CDR3 DNA reads as TGTGCCAGCAGGGGGAATAGCAATCAGCCCCAGCATTTT.

J is TRBJ2-7 and V is TRBV5-1; a possible D gene is TRBD2 (6 bases). The CDR3 extends over 15 amino acids. Germline CDR1 and CDR2: SGHRS and YFSETQ. Trimming pared 3 bases from V and 7 bases from J, leaving 20 bases between. CDR3 in amino acids: CASSSSDYPGTEQYF. The CDR3 DNA sequence: TGCGCCAGCAGCTCCTCGGACTACCCAGGAACGGAGCAGTACTTC.

This clone was counted a few times. The chain joins TRBV5-6 to TRBJ2-5, with 9 bases identical to TRBD2. Germline loops: CDR1 SGHDT, CDR2 YYEEEE. There are 15 residues in the CDR3. V gave up 3 bases and J gave up 2 bases; unmatched junction bases: 5. CDR3: CASSWFSGRQETQYF. In DNA, the CDR3 is TGTGCCAGCAGCTGGTTTAGCGGGAGACAAGAGACCCAGTACTTC.

The gene calls are TRBV10-3 and TRBJ1-2, with a tentative D call TRBD1 (5 bases). V gave up 0 bases and J gave up 3 bases, with 11 bases separating them. Germline V gene sequence: CDR1 ENHRY, CDR2 SYGVKD. There are 15 residues in the CDR3. CDR3 sequence reads: CAISESGLGDYGYTF. The CDR3 nucleotides read TGTGCCATCAGTGAGTCCGGTTTAGGGGACTATGGCTACACCTTC.

The V and J genes are TRBV28 and TRBJ2-1, with TRBD2 matching 8 bases. The CDR3 is 15 residues long. Trimming at V came to 6 bases and at J to 8 bases, leaving 12 bases not matched to a gene. Germline-derived CDR1 and CDR2 are MDHEN and SYDVKM. The CDR3 bases are TGTGCCAGCAGAGCTCCGGGACTAGGGTTCCATGAGCAGTTCTTC. Residues: CASRAPGLGFHEQFF. The full variable domain, rest sourced from reference TRBV28 and TRBJ2-1, is DVKVTQSSRYLVKRTGEKVFLECVQDMDHENMFWYRQDPGLGLRLIYFSYDVKMKEKGDIPEGYSVSREKKERFSLILESASTNQTSMYLCASRAPGLGFHEQFFGPGTRLTVL.

This clone is medium-sized within its sample. The chain has TRBV10-3 and TRBJ2-3; maybe TRBD2 (7 bases). Germline CDR1 ENHRY, CDR2 SYGVKD. V was pared by 8 bases and J by 6 bases, with 21 bases between. CDR3 length: 15 residues. The CDR3 nucleotides read TGTGCCATCTCTAAGGGGGGGAGTCTCGGCGATACGCAGTATTTT. Protein: CAISKGGSLGDTQYF.

The gene calls are TRBV29-1 and TRBJ2-3; 11 bases agree with TRBD1. Unmatched junction bases numbered 14, after V lost 5 bases and J lost 4 bases. CDR1 is SQVTM and CDR2 is ANQGSEA in the germline V gene. The CDR3 spans 17 residues. CDR3 in amino acids: CSVWARAGQGVADTQYF. In DNA, the CDR3 is TGCAGCGTTTGGGCGAGGGCGGGACAGGGGGTAGCAGATACGCAGTATTTT.

This clone was recorded a few times. Other DNA sequences in this specimen translate into the identical CDR3. The CDR3 coding sequence is TGTGCCAGCAGCTTAGAGCGGGGGGACAGGGGCAATCAGCCCCAGCATTTT. It yields the protein CASSLERGDRGNQPQHF. This chain uses TRBV7-2 with TRBJ1-5; the match to TRBD1 covers 9 bases. The V and J ends lost 1 base and 2 bases, in that order; junction bases with no gene match: 6. Germline values: CDR1 SGHTA, CDR2 FQGNSA. The CDR3 extends over 17 amino acids.

The chain is built from TRBV5-6 and TRBJ2-3; possibly TRBD2 for D (5 bases). V was pared by 1 base and J by 0 bases, with 12 bases between. The CDR3 runs 16 residues. The germline V gene encodes CDR1 SGHDT and CDR2 YYEEEE. In nucleotides, the CDR3 is TGTGCCAGCAGCTTGCTCCTGAGCGGTAGCACAGATACGCAGTATTTT. Translating gives CASSLLLSGSTDTQYF.

The chain has TRBV6-5 and TRBJ1-2, with D possibly TRBD1 on 5 matching bases. The CDR3 length is 15 residues. Trimming stripped 7 bases from V and 4 bases from J, with 19 bases between. CDR1 and CDR2 from the germline V gene are MNHEY and SVGAGI. Written as DNA, the CDR3 is TGTGCCAGCAAGCCCGGGACGGAGAGGATCTATGGCTACACCTTC. This translates into CASKPGTERIYGYTF.

The V and J genes are TRBV29-1 and TRBJ2-7; possibly TRBD2 for D (6 bases). CDR3 length equals 13 residues. CDR1 and CDR2 (germline): SQVTM, ANQGSEA. V lost 1 base and J 3 bases, leaving 10 bases between the germline ends. This chain's CDR3 is CSVEAGSVYEQYF. CDR3 nucleotides: TGCAGCGTTGAAGCCGGGAGCGTCTACGAGCAGTACTTC.